This is a list of T cell receptor beta chains from one sample in a study of blood T cells in healthy people across ages. TCRdb fed the 5' RACE reads into MiXCR, producing one record per CDR3 protein. The data show some 1.8 million distinct CDR3 sequences, about two fifths seen once. Sequencing used blood. These receptors originate from a human donor in good health. The CDR3 runs from the conserved cysteine through the conserved F or W. The order of the fields is CDR3 length, D gene, J gene, clone size, V gene, CDR3 protein, CDR3 DNA. D genes are given only for firm matches. A clone size is listed for some rows: how often the clone was seen (once, few, many), or a class if it is expanded.

12,-,TRBJ2-1,-,TRBV10-3,CAISDGLNEQFF,TGTGCCATCAGTGATGGGCTCAATGAGCAGTTCTTC
15,-,TRBJ2-1,-,TRBV20-1,CSAASAYAGFNEQFF,TGCAGTGCCGCCTCCGCTTACGCCGGGTTCAATGAGCAGTTCTTC
13,-,TRBJ1-1,-,TRBV12-3/TRBV12-4,CASSLRLDAEAFF,TGTGCCAGCAGTTTGCGCCTCGATGCTGAAGCTTTCTTT
15,-,TRBJ1-5,few,TRBV15,CATSSGRNSNQPQHF,TGTGCCACCAGCAGCGGCAGGAATAGCAATCAGCCCCAGCATTTT
18,TRBD2,TRBJ2-3,-,TRBV3-1,CASSQDHPAGPSTDTQYF,TGTGCCAGCAGCCAAGATCATCCAGCGGGACCTAGCACAGATACGCAGTATTTT
16,TRBD1,TRBJ1-5,few,TRBV6-2/TRBV6-3,CASSNKPGTGAQPQHF,TGTGCCAGCAGTAACAAGCCCGGGACAGGGGCTCAGCCCCAGCATTTT
17,TRBD2,TRBJ2-1,few,TRBV11-2,CASSFTKGLAGGDEQFF,TGTGCCAGCAGCTTCACAAAAGGACTAGCGGGGGGCGATGAGCAGTTCTTC
16,-,TRBJ2-3,-,TRBV7-2,CASSPGRGLVYATQYF,TGTGCCAGCAGCCCAGGGAGGGGGCTAGTGTACGCTACGCAGTATTTT
14,TRBD1,TRBJ1-2,few,TRBV12-3/TRBV12-4,CASSPGTARYGYTF,TGTGCCAGCAGTCCGGGGACAGCCCGCTATGGCTACACCTTC
14,-,TRBJ1-1,-,TRBV4-1,CASSHAGEGTEAFF,TGCGCCAGCAGCCACGCCGGAGAAGGAACTGAAGCTTTCTTT
13,TRBD1,TRBJ1-2,-,TRBV30,CAWSPGTGDGYTF,TGTGCCTGGAGTCCCGGGACAGGGGATGGCTACACCTTC
17,TRBD2,TRBJ2-3,few,TRBV4-2,CASSQLLGGGGWHTQYF,TGTGCCAGCAGCCAACTCTTGGGAGGCGGGGGATGGCATACGCAGTATTTT
19,-,TRBJ2-7,few,TRBV7-9,CASSLVGGEGSPTAYEQYF,TGTGCCAGCAGCTTGGTGGGGGGTGAGGGATCCCCGACGGCCTACGAGCAGTACTTC
14,-,TRBJ1-2,-,TRBV6-6,CASKEMGGNYGYTF,TGTGCCAGCAAGGAAATGGGGGGGAACTATGGCTACACCTTC
13,-,TRBJ2-1,-,TRBV4-1,CASSQELPAEQFF,TGCGCCAGCAGCCAAGAGTTACCTGCGGAGCAGTTCTTC
14,-,TRBJ1-6,-,TRBV9,CASSPTGPPSPLHF,TGTGCCAGCAGTCCAACAGGGCCACCCTCACCCCTCCACTTT
16,-,TRBJ1-1,-,TRBV7-3,CASSLYPGGEGTEAFF,TGTGCCAGCAGCCTATACCCGGGGGGCGAGGGCACTGAAGCTTTCTTT
13,TRBD2,TRBJ2-7,many,TRBV28,CASRGGSSYEQYF,TGTGCCAGCCGCGGGGGGTCCTCCTACGAGCAGTACTTC
15,-,TRBJ2-7,-,TRBV5-6,CASSLETQGDREQYF,TGTGCCAGCAGCTTGGAAACTCAGGGAGATCGCGAGCAGTACTTC
15,-,TRBJ2-3,-,TRBV29-1,CSLYGTPGGTDTQYF,TGCAGCCTTTACGGGACACCCGGGGGCACAGATACGCAGTATTTT
14,-,TRBJ2-5,-,TRBV2,CASSEFVTYGTQYF,TGTGCCAGCAGTGAATTTGTAACTTATGGGACCCAGTACTTC
14,TRBD1,TRBJ2-7,few,TRBV25-1,CASSAPDRAYEQYF,TGTGCCAGCAGTGCCCCTGACAGGGCCTACGAGCAGTACTTC
15,-,TRBJ2-3,-,TRBV5-1,CASSYRDSGRDTQYF,TGCGCCAGCAGTTACCGGGACTCCGGACGGGATACGCAGTATTTT
16,TRBD1,TRBJ2-3,few,TRBV7-6,CASSPRVQGAIDTQYF,TGTGCCAGCAGCCCGAGAGTGCAGGGGGCAATAGATACGCAGTATTTT
15,TRBD1,TRBJ1-4,few,TRBV5-6,CASSFKDRGAEKLFF,TGTGCCAGCAGCTTCAAGGACAGGGGCGCAGAAAAACTGTTTTTT
13,-,TRBJ2-7,-,TRBV6-2/TRBV6-3,CASSDSQTGEQYF,TGTGCCAGCAGTGACTCACAAACTGGGGAGCAGTACTTC
17,-,TRBJ2-1,few,TRBV5-1,CASSLNFDRSSYNEQFF,TGCGCCAGCAGCTTGAACTTCGACAGAAGCTCCTACAATGAGCAGTTCTTC
14,TRBD2,TRBJ2-1,-,TRBV10-3,CAISVTGGDNEQFF,TGTGCCATCAGTGTGACGGGGGGGGACAATGAGCAGTTCTTC
12,TRBD1,TRBJ1-2,-,TRBV24-1,CATSDDRDGYTF,TGTGCCACCAGTGACGACAGGGATGGCTACACCTTC
15,TRBD1,TRBJ2-3,-,TRBV28,CASGQGAVFTDTQYF,TGTGCCAGCGGACAGGGGGCTGTTTTCACAGATACGCAGTATTTT
16,TRBD1,TRBJ2-7,-,TRBV7-8,CASSLRDRGLAYEQYF,TGTGCCAGCAGCTTAAGAGACAGGGGGCTGGCGTACGAGCAGTACTTC
18,TRBD1,TRBJ2-6,few,TRBV10-3,CAIGGTGTGISGANVLTF,TGTGCCATCGGGGGAACCGGGACAGGGATCTCTGGGGCCAACGTCCTGACTTTC
12,-,TRBJ1-4,-,TRBV2,CASRTDNEKLFF,TGTGCCAGCCGGACAGACAATGAAAAACTGTTTTTT
14,TRBD1,TRBJ1-1,few,TRBV29-1,CSVDKGTGVTEAFF,TGCAGCGTTGACAAGGGGACAGGAGTCACTGAAGCTTTCTTT
18,TRBD1,TRBJ1-5,-,TRBV6-1,CASSRGTDIAYSNQPQHF,TGTGCCAGCAGCCGTGGGACAGACATCGCTTATAGCAATCAGCCCCAGCATTTT
11,-,TRBJ1-5,-,TRBV12-5,CASGLGQPQHF,TGTGCTAGTGGTTTAGGTCAGCCCCAGCATTTT
14,-,TRBJ2-1,few,TRBV5-1,CTSSLGQAYNEQFF,TGCACCAGCAGCTTGGGTCAAGCCTACAATGAGCAGTTCTTC
11,-,TRBJ2-1,-,TRBV20-1,CSAGEDYEQFF,TGCAGTGCTGGAGAAGACTACGAGCAGTTCTTC
16,-,TRBJ2-7,few,TRBV21-1,CASSKETGPGTYEQYF,TGTGCCAGCAGCAAAGAGACAGGGCCAGGAACCTACGAGCAGTACTTC
14,-,TRBJ1-2,once,TRBV28,CASSFIRQSYGYTF,TGTGCCAGCAGTTTTATACGACAGTCCTATGGCTACACCTTC
15,-,TRBJ2-7,many,TRBV29-1,CSELIQQVVPYEQYF,TGCAGCGAACTCATACAACAGGTGGTCCCTTACGAGCAGTACTTC
13,-,TRBJ1-2,-,TRBV28,CATQRGVGGTYTF,TGTGCCACCCAAAGAGGGGTGGGGGGGACGTACACCTTC
15,-,TRBJ1-6,-,TRBV5-5,CASSMANRGGSPLHF,TGTGCCAGCAGCATGGCGAACAGAGGTGGTTCACCCCTCCACTTT
15,-,TRBJ2-7,-,TRBV6-5,CASSYDEGSSYEQYF,TGTGCCAGCAGTTACGATGAAGGCAGTTCCTACGAGCAGTACTTC
18,-,TRBJ2-3,-,TRBV11-2,CASSLVREDRYNTDTQYF,TGTGCCAGCAGCTTAGTCCGAGAGGACCGATATAACACAGATACGCAGTATTTT
14,TRBD1,TRBJ1-2,few,TRBV20-1,CSASRQGAEYGYTF,TGCAGTGCTAGTAGACAGGGGGCAGAATATGGCTACACCTTC
14,TRBD1,TRBJ1-2,-,TRBV20-1,CSASRTGVRDGYTF,TGCAGTGCTAGTCGGACAGGGGTGAGAGATGGCTACACCTTC
14,-,TRBJ2-7,few,TRBV15,CATSRNRDTYEQYF,TGTGCCACCAGCCGTAACAGGGATACCTACGAGCAGTACTTC
13,-,TRBJ2-7,-,TRBV24-1,CATSARASYEQYF,TGTGCCACCAGTGCCCGGGCTTCCTACGAGCAGTACTTC
11,TRBD1,TRBJ1-2,few,TRBV7-9,CASSPGQIYTF,TGTGCCAGCAGCCCGGGACAGATCTACACCTTC
15,-,TRBJ2-7,-,TRBV5-5,CASSLDATAAYEQYF,TGTGCCAGCAGCTTGGATGCTACAGCGGCCTACGAGCAGTACTTC
16,TRBD2,TRBJ2-3,few,TRBV2,CASSVGLADTTDTQYF,TGTGCCAGCAGTGTTGGGCTAGCGGATACCACAGATACGCAGTATTTT
13,-,TRBJ2-1,-,TRBV6-6,CASSPTENNGQFF,TGTGCCAGCAGTCCGACAGAAAACAATGGGCAGTTCTTC
15,TRBD1,TRBJ1-1,once,TRBV12-3/TRBV12-4,CASSKSGTANTEAFF,TGTGCCAGCAGCAAATCCGGGACAGCGAACACTGAAGCTTTCTTT
16,-,TRBJ1-2,-,TRBV6-6,CASSPPARGADYGYTF,TGTGCCAGCAGTCCTCCTGCGCGGGGGGCTGACTATGGCTACACCTTC
12,-,TRBJ2-5,once,TRBV20-1,CGASGDRETQYF,TGCGGTGCTTCGGGGGACCGGGAGACCCAGTACTTC
15,-,TRBJ2-5,-,TRBV12-3/TRBV12-4,CASSRGRPGQETQYF,TGTGCCAGCAGTCGGGGACGCCCGGGCCAAGAGACCCAGTACTTC
13,-,TRBJ2-4,-,TRBV7-3,CASSLSQGNIQYF,TGTGCCAGCAGCTTGTCTCAGGGAAACATTCAGTACTTC